Listed below are T cell receptor beta chains from one sample, sequenced in a study of blood T cell repertoires in COVID-19. Assay: immunoSEQ multiplex PCR; the TCRdb copy retains only in-frame clones and omits some. Here the sample spans over 200,000 clones, about four fifths being singletons. The specimen sequenced was peripheral blood. All receptors derive from a woman in her forties with active or convalescent COVID-19. Each CDR3 is given with its conserved first and last residue. A D gene is named only where the DNA matches it firmly. Part of the rows lack a size; the others show once, few, many or a class for expanded clones.

abundance	d_gene	v_gene	j_gene	CDR3nt	CDR3aa
-	-	TRBV6-1	TRBJ1-5	TGTGCCAGCAGTGAAGGATGGTCCGGGATATTAGGTTTGAGTAATCAGCCCCAGCATTTT	CASSEGWSGILGLSNQPQHF
-	TRBD1	TRBV30	TRBJ1-4	TGTGCCTGGAGTGCTGAATTAGGACAGGGGGGAGATGAAAAACTGTTTTTT	CAWSAELGQGGDEKLFF
-	-	TRBV15	TRBJ2-7	TGTGCCACCAGCAAGCTTCGGAGCTCCTACGAGCAGTACTTC	CATSKLRSSYEQYF
few	TRBD1	TRBV30	TRBJ1-5	TGTGCCTGGAGTGGGGACAGGGTGAGCAATCAGCCCCAGCATTTT	CAWSGDRVSNQPQHF
-	-	TRBV28	TRBJ2-5	TGTGCCAGCAGTTTATCGCGAGAGACCCAGTACTTC	CASSLSRETQYF
-	TRBD1	TRBV15	TRBJ2-7	TGTGCCACCAGCAGAGGTGGGACAGCCTCCTACGAGCAGTACTTC	CATSRGGTASYEQYF
-	TRBD2	TRBV7-2	TRBJ2-3	TGTGCCAGCAGCTTATTAGGCGGGGGGGGTGCAGATACGCAGTATTTT	CASSLLGGGGADTQYF
-	-	TRBV27	TRBJ1-2	TGTGCCAGCTCGATCTCCGGCTATGGCTACACCTTC	CASSISGYGYTF
-	TRBD1	TRBV6-5	TRBJ1-1	TGTGCCACCCGTAGGACAGGGGGCTTGGACACTGAAGCTTTCTTT	CATRRTGGLDTEAFF
-	TRBD1	TRBV30	TRBJ1-2	TGTGCCTGGAGTGCGAGTTTACCGGGACAGGGATCGCGACTCAACTATGGCTACACCTTC	CAWSASLPGQGSRLNYGYTF
-	TRBD2	TRBV5-6	TRBJ2-7	TGTGCCAGCAGCTCCGGGACTAGCCACGAGCAGTACTTC	CASSSGTSHEQYF
-	-	TRBV9	TRBJ1-4	TGTGCCAGCAGCCGAGGAAAAAGTTTTAATGAAAAACTGTTTTTT	CASSRGKSFNEKLFF
-	-	TRBV4-3	TRBJ2-7	TGCGCCAGCAGCCAAGGAGGATTCACCTACGAGCAGTACTTC	CASSQGGFTYEQYF
-	TRBD2	TRBV7-2	TRBJ2-1	TGTGCCAGCAGCTTTCCTAGCGGGAGAAGTGTGGACAATGAGCAGTTCTTC	CASSFPSGRSVDNEQFF
-	-	TRBV5-1	TRBJ1-1	TGCGCCAGCAGCTTGCGGGGGGCGCGAACTGAAGCTTTCTTT	CASSLRGARTEAFF
-	-	TRBV5-4	TRBJ2-2	TGTGCCAGCAGCTTGGATACACGGGGCACCGGGGAGCTGTTTTTT	CASSLDTRGTGELFF
-	TRBD1	TRBV19	TRBJ2-1	TGTGCCAGTGCCAGTTACCGGGACAGGGGCGGCGATGAGCAGTTCTTC	CASASYRDRGGDEQFF
-	-	TRBV6-4	TRBJ2-3	TGTGCCAGCAGCTTGGGGCCAGGGAGCACAGATACGCAGTATTTT	CASSLGPGSTDTQYF
once	-	TRBV9	TRBJ1-1	TGTGCCAGCAGCGTAGACGGGGGAGTAGCTTTCTTT	CASSVDGGVAFF
few	-	TRBV6-1	TRBJ1-1	TGTGCCAGCAGTGAGACAGGAAGGGGAACTGAAGCTTTCTTT	CASSETGRGTEAFF
few	-	TRBV4-1	TRBJ1-5	TGCGCCAGCAGCCAAGAGCCAATGAGGCGGGGGGCAAGTCAGCCCCAGCATTTT	CASSQEPMRRGASQPQHF
-	TRBD2	TRBV7-8	TRBJ2-3	TGTGCCACCCAACTTCAACTCAGCGGGGGGCCGACAGATACGCAGTATTTT	CATQLQLSGGPTDTQYF
-	TRBD1	TRBV2	TRBJ1-3	TGTGCCAGCAGTGTTCAGGGGGCTCAAGGAAACACCATATATTTT	CASSVQGAQGNTIYF
-	-	TRBV30	TRBJ2-1	TGTGCCTGGAGTGTAGCGCGCACACCTGGATACAATGAGCAGTTCTTC	CAWSVARTPGYNEQFF
-	-	TRBV5-1	TRBJ1-5	TGCGCCAGCAGCTTGGGACAGTGGAATCAGCCCCAGCATTTT	CASSLGQWNQPQHF
-	-	TRBV4-3	TRBJ2-1	TGCGCCAGCAGCCAAGTCCTCGACCTACAGGGATCCTTGCCGTTCTTC	CASSQVLDLQGSLPFF
-	-	TRBV29-1	TRBJ1-4	TGCAGCGTTGACAGGGGCGCGGGTGAAAAACTGTTTTTT	CSVDRGAGEKLFF
-	TRBD2	TRBV19	TRBJ2-5	TGTGCCAGTAGTGTTCCGGGACTAGCGGGAGGAGAGACCCAGTACTTC	CASSVPGLAGGETQYF
-	-	TRBV11-2	TRBJ2-7	TGTGCCAGCCGGCGGGCAGACTCCTACGAGCAGTACTTC	CASRRADSYEQYF
-	TRBD1	TRBV30	TRBJ1-3	TGTGCCTGGGAGGATGGGACAGGGGTTGGAAACACCATATATTTT	CAWEDGTGVGNTIYF
many	-	TRBV25-1	TRBJ2-7	TGTGCCAGCAGTGCGTCATCGGGTCGAAGCTCCTACGAGCAGTACTTC	CASSASSGRSSYEQYF
-	TRBD1	TRBV27	TRBJ2-7	TGTGCCAGCAGTCAAAAAGACAGGGGGCTGTACGAGCAGTACTTC	CASSQKDRGLYEQYF
-	TRBD1	TRBV28	TRBJ1-1	TGTGCCAGCAGCCCGACAGGGGCGCGCACTGAAGCTTTCTTT	CASSPTGARTEAFF
-	TRBD2	TRBV30	TRBJ2-7	TGTGCCTGGAGTGCATGGGTCGGGGGGGCGCCCCCGGGCGAGCAGTACTTC	CAWSAWVGGAPPGEQYF
once	-	TRBV19	TRBJ1-1	TGTGCCAGTAGTATAGGGGCAGTTAACACTGAAGCTTTCTTT	CASSIGAVNTEAFF
-	-	TRBV15	TRBJ2-7	TGTGCCACCAGAGTCCAGGGGAAGGGGACCTACGAGCAGTACTTC	CATRVQGKGTYEQYF
-	-	TRBV7-9	TRBJ2-7	TGTGCCAGCAGCTCCTGGCTGGGAGGTTACGAGCAGTACTTC	CASSSWLGGYEQYF
-	TRBD1	TRBV9	TRBJ1-4	TGTGCCAGCAGCCTGGGACAGGGGGAAAAACTGTTTTTT	CASSLGQGEKLFF
few	-	TRBV7-9	TRBJ2-7	TGTGCCAGCAGCTTAATTACAGGGGAGGCATTAAACTTC	CASSLITGEALNF
-	TRBD1	TRBV20-1	TRBJ1-1	TGCAGTGCCGGACAGGGGGGAGCTTTCTTT	CSAGQGGAFF
-	-	TRBV21-1	TRBJ1-2	TGTGCCAGCAGCAAAGCGGGACAGGGAAATGGCTACACCTTC	CASSKAGQGNGYTF
-	TRBD2	TRBV4-3	TRBJ2-3	TGCGCCAGCAGTCAGCGGGGTGGGGGCACAGATACGCAGTATTTT	CASSQRGGGTDTQYF
few	-	TRBV29-1	TRBJ1-1	TGCAGCGTTGTGGTAACAGATGAAGCTTTCTTT	CSVVVTDEAFF
-	-	TRBV4-3	TRBJ2-1	TGCGCCAGCAGCCAAATCTTCGGGTTGGGCTCCTACAATGAGCAGTTCTTC	CASSQIFGLGSYNEQFF
-	-	TRBV5-1	TRBJ2-1	TGCGCCAGCAAGGTATGGCCGGAGGACTCCTACAATGAGCAGTTCTTC	CASKVWPEDSYNEQFF
once	-	TRBV19	TRBJ2-7	TGTGCCAGTAGTATAGATTTGGGAGACGAGCAGTACTTC	CASSIDLGDEQYF
-	-	TRBV11-3	TRBJ2-5	TGTGCCAGCAGCTTAATTATCGCCAGGTTTAATCAAGAGACCCAGTACTTC	CASSLIIARFNQETQYF
-	TRBD1	TRBV11-2	TRBJ2-7	TGTGCCAGCAGCTTACGACAGGGCTTTGATTCGGGCGAGCAGTACTTC	CASSLRQGFDSGEQYF
-	TRBD1	TRBV6-4	TRBJ1-3	TGTGCCAGCAGCTCTCCCACAGGGGCCTTTTCCTCTGGAAACACCATATATTTT	CASSSPTGAFSSGNTIYF
once	TRBD2	TRBV9	TRBJ2-7	TGTGCCAGCAGCCCCCGGACTAGCGGGGGGACCTACGAGCAGTACTTC	CASSPRTSGGTYEQYF
-	TRBD1	TRBV7-9	TRBJ1-5	TGTGCCAGCAGCCCCGACAGGGGAGGGAATGAAGCCCAGCATTTT	CASSPDRGGNEAQHF
-	TRBD1	TRBV7-6	TRBJ1-1	TGTGCCAGCAGCACGATCCACCGGGACAGGGATCTCGGTTGGTATAACACTGAAGCTTTCTTT	CASSTIHRDRDLGWYNTEAFF
-	-	TRBV5-1	TRBJ1-4	TGCGCCAGCAGCTCCCAGGGAGGTCGGGAAAAACTGTTTTTT	CASSSQGGREKLFF
-	-	TRBV5-1	TRBJ2-4	TGCGCCAGCAGCCCCGAGGAGAGAAACATTCAGTACTTC	CASSPEERNIQYF
-	TRBD2	TRBV11-3	TRBJ2-2	TGTGCCAGCAGCTTTTCGCGGGGGGAAAGACGCGACACCGGGGAGCTGTTTTTT	CASSFSRGERRDTGELFF
-	-	TRBV4-2	TRBJ2-2	TGTGCCAGCAGCCAAGATCAAGGAGGAGGAAGGACCGGGGAGCTGTTTTTT	CASSQDQGGGRTGELFF
-	-	TRBV12-2	TRBJ2-5	TGTGCAAGTCGAGAAGTGGGGGGACCCCACCGGGAGACCCAGTACTTC	CASREVGGPHRETQYF